Listed here are 28 T cell receptor beta chains from one sample, sequenced in a study of cytomegalovirus exposure and HLA in healthy donors. The PCR employed 60 Vbeta primers together with 13 Jbeta primers. Profiling relied on immunoSEQ multiplex PCR, and the TCRdb table lists in-frame clones only, not all of them. The sample carries roughly 120,000 clones, about three quarters recorded once. Sequenced sample: PBMCs. The receptors come from a woman in her twenties or thirties in good health and CMV-seropositive.

The chain recombines TRBV7-9 with TRBJ1-1; a weak D match, TRBD1 (6 bases). The ends were cut back, 5 bases at V and 11 bases at J, with 15 bases in the middle. CDR3 length: 12 amino acids. The germline V gene has CDR1 SEHNR and CDR2 FQNEAQ (reference sequence). The CDR3 DNA sequence: TGTGCCAGCAGCCCGGGAGGCGGGGGCGCTTTCTTT. Translation: CASSPGGGGAFF.

This clone was seen a few times. The J gene is TRBJ2-5, the V gene TRBV11-2; TRBD2 matches 7 bases. The J segment lost 5 bases and the V segment lost 5 bases, leaving 11 bases of the junction unmatched. There are 15 residues in the CDR3. From germline, CDR1 is SGHAT and CDR2 FQNNGV. The CDR3 protein is CASSPGSGTGETQYF. The CDR3 region has the DNA TGTGCCAGCAGCCCGGGGAGCGGGACGGGGGAGACCCAGTACTTC.

The chain employs TRBV4-3 and TRBJ2-1; 7 bases match TRBD2. In germline, CDR1 is LGHNA, CDR2 YSLEER. This CDR3 has 14 residues. Losses at the gene ends were 0 bases for V and 8 bases for J; bases not matched to a gene: 4. CDR3 amino acids: CASSQDGGRHEQFF. CDR3 nucleotides: TGCGCCAGCAGCCAAGATGGCGGGAGACATGAGCAGTTCTTC.

DNA for the CDR3: TGTGCCAGCAGCCTAGGGACCGGGGATTCACCCCTCCACTTT. It specifies CASSLGTGDSPLHF. The chain combines TRBV7-9 with TRBJ1-6, with a tentative D call TRBD1 (5 bases). Germline values: CDR1 SEHNR, CDR2 FQNEAQ (reference sequence). V was shortened by 5 bases and J by 8 bases, with 13 bases between the two germline ends. This CDR3 spans 14 amino acids.

V and J are TRBV4-3 and TRBJ1-4; TRBD1 matches 7 bases. The CDR3 extends over 16 amino acids. The germline V gene encodes CDR1 LGHNA and CDR2 YSLEER. Trimming cost V 1 base and J 7 bases; bases outside gene matches: 9. Here the CDR3 DNA reads TGCGCCAGCAGCCAAGGTGCGACAGGGCGGAGTGAAAAACTGTTTTTT. This gives the protein CASSQGATGRSEKLFF.

The chain employs TRBV2 and TRBJ2-5; D perhaps matches TRBD2 (5 bases). The CDR3 loop spans 15 amino acids. CDR1 is SNHLY, CDR2 FYNNEI, per germline. V lost 0 bases and J lost 0, with 8 bases in between. CDR3 nucleotide sequence: TGTGCCAGCAGTGAAGCTCCGGGGTACCAAGAGACCCAGTACTTC. It encodes CASSEAPGYQETQYF.

The J gene is TRBJ2-2, the V gene TRBV7-9; a weak D match, TRBD2 (5 bases). This CDR3 comprises 15 residues. V was trimmed by 1 base and J by 5 bases, leaving 11 bases between them. CDR1 and CDR2 (germline): SEHNR, FQNEAQ (reference sequence). The CDR3 reads CASSLVSGETGELFF. The CDR3 DNA is TGTGCCAGCAGCTTAGTGTCCGGGGAAACCGGGGAGCTGTTTTTT.

This chain links TRBV6-5 with TRBJ1-1; 8 nucleotides agree with TRBD1. CDR3 length: 16 residues. Germline loops: CDR1 MNHEY, CDR2 SVGAGI. With 0 bases clipped from V and 2 bases from J, the junction kept 5 bases outside the gene matches. The CDR3 spells CASSYSTGGGNTEAFF. For the CDR3, the DNA is TGTGCCAGCAGTTACTCAACAGGGGGGGGCAACACTGAAGCTTTCTTT.

This clone is a singleton in its sample. The J gene is TRBJ2-3, the V gene TRBV7-2, with 7 bases identical to TRBD2. Germline trimming cut 3 bases from V and 4 bases from J; bases unmatched to any gene: 10. The CDR3 is 16 amino acids. CDR1 is SGHTA, CDR2 FQGNSA, per germline. The CDR3 bases are TGTGCCAGCAGCTTCGGGGGAGCGGGGTCGGCAGATACGCAGTATTTT. This sequence encodes CASSFGGAGSADTQYF. The variable domain in full, completed from reference TRBV7-2 and TRBJ2-3, reads GAGVSQSPSNKVTEKGKDVELRCDPISGHTALYWYRQSLGQGLEFLIYFQGNSAPDKSGLPSDRFSAERTGGSVSTLTIQRTQQEDSAVYLCASSFGGAGSADTQYFGPGTRLTVL.

The rearrangement links TRBV2 to TRBJ2-3; no reliable D call. CDR3 size: 16 residues. Germline V lookup: CDR1 SNHLY, CDR2 FYNNEI. Trimming removed 8 bases at V and 0 bases at J, with 18 bases between. CDR3 sequence (DNA): TGTGCCAGCCTAAACGACTCATTCCTCAGCACAGATACGCAGTATTTT. This codes for CASLNDSFLSTDTQYF.

V gene TRBV28 combines with J gene TRBJ2-1; 7 bases fit TRBD2. The CDR3 contains 13 residues. From germline, CDR1 is MDHEN and CDR2 SYDVKM. J was trimmed by 6 bases and V by 6 bases; bases with no gene match: 5. The CDR3 DNA reads TGTGCCAGCAGCCTGGGGGGGGGCAATGAGCAGTTCTTC. Translation: CASSLGGGNEQFF.

V is TRBV6-5 and J is TRBJ1-3; D gene unclear. The CDR3 covers 13 residues. V was cut by 7 bases and J by 2 bases, with 9 bases left in between. Germline V gene lookup returns CDR1 MNHEY and CDR2 SVGAGI. The CDR3 protein is CASKGSTGNTIYF. The CDR3 coding sequence is TGTGCCAGCAAAGGTAGCACTGGAAACACCATATATTTT.

This clone was found a few times. In DNA form, the CDR3 reads TGTGCCTGGAGTGCGTCTCACAGGGGGAAGTGGGACGAAAAACTGTTTTTT. It translates to CAWSASHRGKWDEKLFF. The chain carries TRBV30 and TRBJ1-4; 8 nucleotides line up with TRBD1. The length of the CDR3 is 17 residues. CDR1 and CDR2 from the germline V gene are GTSNPN and SVGIG (reference sequence). Trimming removed 1 base from V and 8 bases from J; junction bases left unmatched: 15.

This chain connects TRBV19 to TRBJ1-1; tentative D call: TRBD1 (5 bases). The CDR3 runs 16 residues. With 7 bases removed from V and 1 base from J, the gap between germline ends came to 19 bases. Germline-derived CDR1 and CDR2 are LNHDA and SQIVND (reference sequence). Here the CDR3 reads CASKSVRGRGNTEAFF. CDR3 DNA sequence: TGTGCCAGTAAATCGGTGCGGGGTAGGGGGAACACTGAAGCTTTCTTT. Full variable domain (outside the CDR3, taken from reference TRBV19 and TRBJ1-1): DGGITQSPKYLFRKEGQNVTLSCEQNLNHDAMYWYRQDPGQGLRLIYYSQIVNDFQKGDIAEGYSVSREKKESFPLTVTSAQKNPTAFYLCASKSVRGRGNTEAFFGQGTRLTVV.

The chain uses TRBV18 and TRBJ1-4, with 10 bases lining up with TRBD1. This CDR3 is built from 17 residues. V gave up 0 bases and J gave up 3 bases; unmatched junction bases: 4. Per germline, CDR1 KGHSH and CDR2 LQKENI. The CDR3 protein is CASSPPGQGRPNEKLFF. The CDR3 coding sequence is TGTGCCAGCTCACCACCGGGACAGGGGCGGCCTAATGAAAAACTGTTTTTT.

This clone was detected once. This chain links TRBV28 with TRBJ2-1, with D possibly TRBD2 on 5 matching bases. CDR3 length equals 12 residues. V dropped 3 bases and J dropped 9 bases, with 9 bases sitting between them. CDR1 is MDHEN, CDR2 SYDVKM, per germline. CDR3 residues: CASSFGESEQFF. The DNA of the CDR3 is TGTGCCAGCAGTTTCGGGGAGAGTGAGCAGTTCTTC.

For this clone: At the DNA level, this CDR3 is encoded by other sequences in the same sample as well. This chain links TRBV5-1 with TRBJ1-2; D possibly corresponds to TRBD1 (6 bases). In germline, CDR1 is SGHRS, CDR2 YFSETQ. Trimming shortened V by 3 bases and J by 3 bases, and 12 bases separated the two germline ends. The length of the CDR3 is 14 residues. The CDR3 here is CASSSSGGDYGYTF. The CDR3 coding sequence is TGCGCCAGCAGCTCCAGTGGGGGCGACTATGGCTACACCTTC.

This chain joins TRBV4-2 and TRBJ2-7, with TRBD1 matching over 8 bases. This CDR3 has 15 amino acids. Losses at the gene ends were 0 bases for V and 5 bases for J; bases not matched to a gene: 6. The germline CDR1 and CDR2 sequences are LGHNA and YNFKEQ. The CDR3 loop is CASSQEGRGRHEQYF. CDR3 sequence (DNA): TGTGCCAGCAGCCAAGAGGGCAGGGGGCGCCACGAGCAGTACTTC.

This chain uses TRBV5-8 with TRBJ1-1; 8 positions agree with TRBD1. With V trimmed by 4 bases and J by 4 bases, 6 bases remained unmatched. From germline, CDR1 is SGHTS and CDR2 YDEGEE. This CDR3 contains 14 residues. The CDR3 loop reads CASSLRGLGTEAFF. The CDR3 DNA is TGTGCCAGCAGCCTCAGGGGGCTCGGCACTGAAGCTTTCTTT.

Notes on this clone: The junction differs from germline at one of its ends, possibly a read error. This sample includes further DNA sequences coding for the same CDR3. The chain combines TRBV4-1 with TRBJ1-1; D is possibly TRBD1 (5 bases). The CDR3 has 16 amino acids. Per germline, CDR1 MGHRA and CDR2 YSYEKL. The CDR3 DNA sequence: TGCGCTAGCAGCCAAGGCCAGGGTCGGATGAACACTGAAGCTTTCTTT. Amino acid sequence: CASSQGQGRMNTEAFF.

This clone was observed a handful of times. This chain joins TRBV15 and TRBJ2-1; 7 bases agree with TRBD2. Germline CDR1 reads LNHNV; CDR2 reads YYDKDF (reference sequence). The CDR3 sequence is 14 residues long. Trimming at V came to 5 bases and at J to 7 bases, leaving 8 bases not matched to a gene. CDR3 DNA: TGTGCCACCAGCTGGGTGGGGGGGATGAATGAGCAGTTCTTC. Translation: CATSWVGGMNEQFF.

This clone has more than one count but fewer than ten. V gene TRBV5-6 combines with J gene TRBJ1-1, with D uncertain. This CDR3 spans 13 amino acids. Deletions cut 1 base from V and 1 base from J, with 5 bases between. Germline assignment: CDR1 SGHDT and CDR2 YYEEEE. Written as DNA, the CDR3 is TGTGCCAGCAGCTTGAGAGGGAACACTGAAGCTTTCTTT. It codes for CASSLRGNTEAFF.

V and J are TRBV28 and TRBJ2-6; a possible D gene is TRBD1 (5 bases). Germline V lookup: CDR1 MDHEN, CDR2 SYDVKM. V was trimmed by 8 bases and J by 0 bases, leaving 17 bases between them. The CDR3 totals 17 residues. The CDR3 DNA sequence: TGTGCCAGCCGTAACTGGGGCGAGCTCTCTGGGGCCAACGTCCTGACTTTC. Its translation: CASRNWGELSGANVLTF.

The chain has TRBV5-1 and TRBJ2-5; 12 bases are shared with TRBD2. This CDR3 is built from 17 residues. Germline-derived CDR1 and CDR2 are SGHRS and YFSETQ. V was pared by 0 bases and J by 0 bases, with 3 bases of the junction left unmatched. The CDR3 is CASSLDLAGGYQETQYF. The CDR3 DNA is TGCGCCAGCAGCTTGGATCTAGCGGGGGGGTACCAAGAGACCCAGTACTTC.

The V and J genes are TRBV15 and TRBJ1-2; D not resolved. Germline lookup yields CDR1 LNHNV and CDR2 YYDKDF (reference sequence). This CDR3 is 13 amino acids long. V was pared by 5 bases and J by 2 bases, with 9 bases between. The CDR3 DNA follows: TGTGCCACCAGCCCCGACAAGAACTATGGCTACACCTTC. Its translation: CATSPDKNYGYTF.

The chain recombines TRBV7-9 with TRBJ1-1, with D hard to call. Germline values: CDR1 SEHNR, CDR2 FQNEAQ (reference sequence). Trimming shortened V by 5 bases and J by 0 bases, and 16 bases separated the two germline ends. CDR3 length: 16 amino acids. The chain's CDR3 is CASSPVGRGLNTEAFF. The CDR3 region has the DNA TGTGCCAGCAGCCCTGTGGGTAGAGGGCTGAACACTGAAGCTTTCTTT.

The chain couples TRBV9 to TRBJ1-2; D may be TRBD1 (5 bases). Trimming shortened V by 6 bases and J by 3 bases, and 15 bases separated the two germline ends. Germline CDR1 reads SGDLS; CDR2 reads YYNGEE. The CDR3 loop spans 14 amino acids. The CDR3 region is CASTQGGRYYGYTF. The CDR3 nucleotides read TGTGCCAGCACCCAGGGAGGACGGTACTATGGCTACACCTTC.

This chain joins TRBV19 and TRBJ1-6, with 8 bases that match TRBD1. Germline assignment: CDR1 LNHDA and CDR2 SQIVND (reference sequence). The length of the CDR3 is 15 residues. Germline trimming cut 5 bases from V and 8 bases from J; bases unmatched to any gene: 8. DNA for the CDR3: TGTGCCAGTAGTTACGGACAGGGAAGATATTCACCCCTCCACTTT. Its translation: CASSYGQGRYSPLHF.